These 20 T cell receptor beta chains came from one sample sequenced in a study of beta chain features in type 1 diabetes. These receptors have no identified antigens. Isolated RNA was reverse transcribed in full, so expressed TCRB transcripts were sequenced. Assay: immunoSEQ multiplex PCR; the TCRdb copy retains only in-frame clones and omits some. The sample has some 350,000 clones, around 10% seen once. Points from the study as a whole: Shorter TCRB CDR3s, moderately but significantly so, were found in Type 1 diabetes patients in all four CD4+ subsets.

The sample consisted of central memory CD4+ T cells from blood. The source of these receptors is a man under 40 with type 1 diabetes.

This chain connects TRBV7-9 to TRBJ1-1; D ambiguous. The CDR3 length is 12 residues. V lost 4 bases and J 1 base, leaving 4 bases between the germline ends. The germline V gene encodes CDR1 SEHNR and CDR2 FQNEAQ (reference sequence). The CDR3 sequence is CASSYSNTEAFF. The DNA of the CDR3 is TGTGCCAGCAGCTACTCGAACACTGAAGCTTTCTTT.

This clone was found a few times. V and J are TRBV7-9 and TRBJ2-1; 8 bases match TRBD2. V was clipped by 5 bases and J by 5 bases; unmatched bases: 11. The CDR3 runs to 16 residues. Looked up from germline, CDR1 is SEHNR and CDR2 is FQNEAQ (reference sequence). The CDR3 bases are TGTGCCAGCAGCCCCTCACTAGCGGCTCTTCACAATGAGCAGTTCTTC. The encoded protein is CASSPSLAALHNEQFF.

This sequence joins TRBV6-6 and TRBJ1-5; unclear D gene. The CDR3 is 13 amino acids. CDR1 is MNHNY and CDR2 is SVGAGI in the germline V gene (reference sequence). Trimming took 5 bases from V and 7 from J, leaving 12 bases between them. Written as DNA, the CDR3 is TGTGCCAGCAGTGCCCGCTATGAACAGCCCCAGCATTTT. Translation gives CASSARYEQPQHF.

The genes are TRBV7-6 and TRBJ2-7; 10 positions match TRBD1. The junction had 7 bases not matched to a gene; V was cut back by 2 bases and J by 6 bases. This CDR3 spans 15 amino acids. Germline values: CDR1 SGHVS, CDR2 FNYEAQ. The CDR3 is CASSLRGTGVGEQYF. The DNA of the CDR3 is TGTGCCAGCAGCTTACGTGGGACAGGGGTTGGCGAGCAGTACTTC. Full variable domain (remainder filled in from reference TRBV7-6 and TRBJ2-7): GAGVSQSPRYKVTKRGQDVALRCDPISGHVSLYWYRQALGQGPEFLTYFNYEAQQDKSGLPNDRFSAERPEGSISTLTIQRTEQRDSAMYRCASSLRGTGVGEQYFGPGTRLTVT.

This clone has more than one count but fewer than ten. The V and J genes are TRBV2 and TRBJ2-5; 8 bases match TRBD1. J lost 2 bases, V lost 4 bases, and 6 bases had no gene match. This CDR3 comprises 15 residues. Per germline, CDR1 SNHLY and CDR2 FYNNEI. The chain's CDR3 is CASSVPTGVQETQYF. The CDR3 region has the DNA TGTGCCAGCAGTGTCCCGACAGGGGTTCAAGAGACCCAGTACTTC.

This clone was detected a few times. Other DNA variants within this sample encode the same CDR3. Here the CDR3 reads CASSLEAEGYTF. The DNA of the CDR3 is TGTGCCAGCAGCTTGGAAGCTGAGGGCTACACCTTC. The chain recombines TRBV5-6 with TRBJ1-2; no definite D call. The V end was cut by 0 bases, the J end by 8 bases, with 8 bases between. The CDR3 loop spans 12 amino acids. Germline CDR1 reads SGHDT; CDR2 reads YYEEEE.

The chain recombines TRBV7-2 with TRBJ2-2; 13 nucleotides match TRBD2. Germline V gene sequence: CDR1 SGHTA, CDR2 FQGNSA. The ends lost 5 bases at V and 6 bases at J; junction bases unmatched: 15. The CDR3 spans 19 residues. CDR3 in DNA: TGTGCCAGCAGCCCCCGGAACATCGGACTAGCGGGAGCCCCCGGGGAGCTGTTTTTT. Protein sequence: CASSPRNIGLAGAPGELFF.

This clone was picked up a small number of times. The V gene is TRBV13, the J gene TRBJ2-3; 7 bases match TRBD1. J was trimmed by 7 bases and V by 5 bases; bases with no gene match: 6. From germline, CDR1 is PRHDT and CDR2 FYEKMQ (reference sequence). This CDR3 spans 13 amino acids. CDR3 protein: CASSPQGVNTQYF. Here the CDR3 DNA reads TGTGCCAGCAGCCCTCAGGGGGTAAATACGCAGTATTTT.

This clone was observed a few times. This rearrangement joins TRBV25-1 to TRBJ2-2; 10 bases are shared with TRBD1. With 3 bases clipped from V and 5 bases from J, the junction kept 9 bases outside the gene matches. This CDR3 is 17 amino acids long. Germline CDR1 reads MGHDK; CDR2 reads SYGVNS. DNA of the CDR3: TGTGCCAGCAGTGAGGCCGGACAGGGGGTGGCAACCGGGGAGCTGTTTTTT. Its protein is CASSEAGQGVATGELFF.

The CDR3: CASSALDRGGTGELFF. For the CDR3, the DNA is TGTGCCAGCAGCGCCCTTGACAGGGGCGGCACCGGGGAGCTGTTTTTT. This chain uses TRBV9 with TRBJ2-2; 8 nucleotides agree with TRBD1. CDR1 and CDR2 from the germline V gene are SGDLS and YYNGEE. The CDR3 has 16 amino acids. V gave up 3 bases and J gave up 4 bases; unmatched junction bases: 8.

This chain links TRBV4-2 with TRBJ2-7; D remains ambiguous. The CDR3 is 17 residues long. The V end was cut by 0 bases, the J end by 2 bases, with 17 bases between. Germline CDR1 is LGHNA and CDR2 is YNFKEQ. DNA of the CDR3: TGTGCCAGCAGCCAAGATCTCGGATCAGTGAACCCCTACGAGCAGTACTTC. This sequence encodes CASSQDLGSVNPYEQYF.

This clone turned up a few times. This chain connects TRBV19 to TRBJ2-5, with 15 bases fitting TRBD2. Germline CDR1 and CDR2: LNHDA and SQIVND (reference sequence). The CDR3 is 17 amino acids. After removal of 4 bases from V and 5 bases from J, the junction contained 8 bases not matched to a gene. The CDR3 reads CASSTRTSGRALETQYF. The CDR3 DNA reads TGTGCCAGTAGTACACGGACTAGCGGGAGGGCCCTGGAGACCCAGTACTTC.

This chain joins TRBV7-8 and TRBJ2-3; D is possibly TRBD1 (5 bases). This CDR3 has 12 residues. Germline V gene lookup returns CDR1 SGHVS and CDR2 FQNEAQ. Between the trimmed V and J ends, which lost 4 bases and 8 bases, there was a span of 10 bases. DNA of the CDR3: TGTGCCAGCAGCTCCGACCAGGGTACGCAGTATTTT. The encoded protein is CASSSDQGTQYF.

The genes are TRBV5-1 and TRBJ2-1; unclear D gene. Trimming stripped 3 bases from V and 2 bases from J, with 15 bases between. The CDR3 length is 16 residues. Germline CDR1 reads SGHRS; CDR2 reads YFSETQ. CDR3 nucleotide sequence: TGCGCCAGCAGCTCGTATGCCGGCAACACCTACAATGAGCAGTTCTTC. This sequence encodes CASSSYAGNTYNEQFF.

To note about this clone: A much larger clone lies one base from this, so it may be a read error. Distinct nucleotide sequences in the sample also encode this CDR3. The chain joins TRBV7-6 to TRBJ2-1; a weak D match, TRBD1 (6 bases). Germline V lookup: CDR1 SGHVS, CDR2 FNYEAQ. The CDR3 is made up of 13 amino acids. V was clipped by 2 bases and J by 8 bases, with 10 bases between them. The CDR3 spells CASSLSEGDEQFF. DNA of the CDR3: TGTGCCAGCAGCTTATCTGAGGGGGATGAGCAGTTCTTC.

In its sample, this clone was seen a few times. The chain uses TRBV29-1 and TRBJ2-7, with TRBD2 as a possible D gene (6 bases). CDR3 length equals 17 residues. The V end was cut by 2 bases, the J end by 0 bases, with 20 bases between. Germline V gene data show CDR1 as SQVTM and CDR2 as ANQGSEA. CDR3 sequence reads: CSVEKSLSGHGSYEQYF. CDR3 coding DNA: TGCAGCGTTGAAAAAAGTCTTAGCGGCCACGGCTCCTACGAGCAGTACTTC.

V gene TRBV2 combines with J gene TRBJ2-5, with 9 bases lining up with TRBD2. The V and J ends lost 7 bases and 3 bases, in that order; junction bases with no gene match: 3. The germline CDR1 and CDR2 sequences are SNHLY and FYNNEI. The CDR3 spans 13 residues. The CDR3 sequence is CASTRLAEETQYF. The CDR3 DNA reads TGTGCCAGCACCCGACTAGCGGAAGAGACCCAGTACTTC.

This clone came up a few times. The gene calls are TRBV9 and TRBJ2-1; D uncertain. With 0 bases removed from V and 7 bases from J, the gap between germline ends came to 20 bases. CDR3 length equals 17 residues. Looked up from germline, CDR1 is SGDLS and CDR2 is YYNGEE. The CDR3 loop reads CASSVGSKAEMMNEQFF. The CDR3 DNA is TGTGCCAGCAGCGTAGGTTCCAAGGCGGAAATGATGAATGAGCAGTTCTTC.

This clone has more than one count but fewer than ten. The chain combines TRBV18 with TRBJ1-1; 8 nucleotides align to TRBD1. CDR3 length equals 15 residues. Germline lookup yields CDR1 KGHSH and CDR2 LQKENI. The V and J ends lost 3 bases and 4 bases, in that order; junction bases with no gene match: 7. CDR3 in DNA: TGTGCCAGCTCACCCGGATCAGGGGGCGGCACTGAAGCTTTCTTT. Encoded protein: CASSPGSGGGTEAFF.

The chain joins TRBV6-1 to TRBJ2-1; perhaps D is TRBD1 or TRBD2 (5 bases each). CDR1 MNHNS and CDR2 SASEGT come from the germline V gene. The CDR3 runs to 15 residues. V was cut by 1 base and J by 4 bases, with 11 bases left in between. CDR3 loop: CASSEVSGRYNEQFF. The CDR3 DNA reads as TGTGCCAGCAGTGAAGTGTCGGGGCGATACAATGAGCAGTTCTTC.